A single sample gave rise to the 8 T cell receptor beta chains below, sequenced in a study of OX40 agonist ivuxolimab in advanced cancers. Clones were sequenced by immunoSEQ multiplex PCR, and TCRdb holds only the in-frame ones, with some missing. Of more than 65,000 clones listed, about 89% are singletons. The source material was CD4+ or CD8+ T cells sorted from blood, sampled in a trial of the OX40 agonist ivuxolimab. These receptors all come from an adult with an advanced solid tumor such as melanoma, head and neck, liver or kidney cancer.

This clone was observed a single time. The chain joins TRBV15 to TRBJ1-2, with a possible D match to TRBD1 (6 bases). This CDR3 is built from 17 residues. CDR1 is LNHNV, CDR2 YYDKDF, per germline (reference sequence). V was shortened by 0 bases and J by 2 bases, with 16 bases between the two germline ends. The CDR3 DNA is TGTGCCACCAGCAGAGATGGTGGACAGCCCGGAAACTATGGCTACACCTTC. It codes for CATSRDGGQPGNYGYTF.

The chain is built from TRBV5-5 and TRBJ2-1; 9 bases are a match to TRBD1. In germline, CDR1 is SGHKS, CDR2 YYEKEE (reference sequence). J gave up 5 bases and V 4 bases, and 7 bases lay outside the gene matches. The CDR3 consists of 15 residues. The CDR3 sequence: CASSLRDRENNEQFF. The CDR3 DNA reads as TGTGCCAGCAGCCTCCGGGACAGGGAGAACAATGAGCAGTTCTTC. The variable domain in full, completed from reference TRBV5-5 and TRBJ2-1, reads DAGVTQSPTHLIKTRGQQVTLRCSPISGHKSVSWYQQVLGQGPQFIFQYYEKEERGRGNFPDRFSARQFPNYSSELNVNALLLGDSALYLCASSLRDRENNEQFFGPGTRLTVL.

The chain links TRBV19 to TRBJ1-1, with TRBD1 matching 7 bases. Germline V gives CDR1 LNHDA, CDR2 SQIVND (reference sequence). Trimming took 4 bases from V and 1 from J; bases not matched to a gene: 6. The CDR3 loop spans 15 amino acids. The CDR3 nucleotides are TGTGCCAGTAGTAGATTCGGGACAGAGAACACTGAAGCTTTCTTT. This codes for CASSRFGTENTEAFF.

This sequence joins TRBV6-1 and TRBJ1-1; a weak D match, TRBD1 (5 bases). Trimming stripped 4 bases from V and 4 bases from J, with 16 bases between. Germline loops: CDR1 MNHNS, CDR2 SASEGT. The CDR3 runs to 15 residues. CDR3 DNA sequence: TGTGCCAGCAGTGTCTCTCAGGGAGTTACCACTGAAGCTTTCTTT. It translates to CASSVSQGVTTEAFF.

J is TRBJ2-1 and V is TRBV19, with 9 bases aligning to TRBD2. V lost 7 bases to trimming and J lost 4 bases; unmatched junction nucleotides: 5. The CDR3 covers 14 residues. Germline-derived CDR1 and CDR2 are LNHDA and SQIVND (reference sequence). The DNA of the CDR3 is TGTGCCAGTACCAAGACTAGCGGTTACAATGAGCAGTTCTTC. It translates to CASTKTSGYNEQFF. Based on the CDR3 plus reference TRBV19 and TRBJ2-1, the full variable domain is DGGITQSPKYLFRKEGQNVTLSCEQNLNHDAMYWYRQDPGQGLRLIYYSQIVNDFQKGDIAEGYSVSREKKESFPLTVTSAQKNPTAFYLCASTKTSGYNEQFFGPGTRLTVL.

The V and J genes are TRBV2 and TRBJ1-5, with D maybe TRBD1 (5 bases). V was trimmed by 3 bases and J by 0 bases, leaving 15 bases between them. Germline CDR1 and CDR2: SNHLY and FYNNEI. CDR3 length: 17 residues. The CDR3 reads CASSDRVLPFSNQPQHF. The CDR3 coding sequence is TGTGCCAGCAGTGACAGGGTGTTGCCGTTTAGCAATCAGCCCCAGCATTTT.

This clone was observed a single time. This chain joins TRBV7-3 and TRBJ2-3; D remains ambiguous. The CDR3 runs to 14 residues. Deletions cut 2 bases from V and 0 bases from J, with 6 bases between. The germline V gene encodes CDR1 SGHTA and CDR2 FQGTGA. CDR3 residues: CASSLSGSTDTQYF. The CDR3 coding sequence is TGTGCCAGCAGCTTATCTGGCAGCACAGATACGCAGTATTTT.

The chain couples TRBV18 to TRBJ1-5; D perhaps matches TRBD1 (5 bases). V shed 2 bases and J shed 2 bases, with 10 bases lying between them. Germline V gene sequence: CDR1 KGHSH, CDR2 LQKENI. The CDR3 is 15 residues long. CDR3 sequence reads: CASSPYGAGNQPQHF. Written as DNA, the CDR3 is TGTGCCAGCTCACCATACGGGGCTGGCAATCAGCCCCAGCATTTT.